This T cell receptor beta chain was captured by sequencing in a study of shared clonotypes between healthy human individuals. Findings of the study overall: A small donor pool kept down the genetic and exposure-history diversity that was represented.

About this clone itself: The antigen is unknown.

Using immunoSEQ multiplex PCR, the repertoire was profiled, and TCRdb retains in-frame clones only, with some absent. The sample lists about 2 million clones, 85% to 95% occurring once. This CDR3 has 15 residues. V was trimmed by 2 bases and J by 7 bases, leaving 18 bases between them. Germline CDR1 KGHSH, CDR2 LQKENI. Naive CD8 cells were CD45RO-negative, positively selected for CCR7, excluding terminally differentiated effector memory CD45RA+ cells. This clonotype was sampled from a man aged 18 to 29 in good health. Sequencing input: naive CD8+ T cells sorted from blood. The chain uses TRBV18 and TRBJ2-7; tentative D call: TRBD2 (5 bases). CDR3 nucleotides: TGTGCCAGCTCACCAGAGAGCGGCCGGTTCTTTGAGCAGTACTTC. This encodes CASSPESGRFFEQYF.